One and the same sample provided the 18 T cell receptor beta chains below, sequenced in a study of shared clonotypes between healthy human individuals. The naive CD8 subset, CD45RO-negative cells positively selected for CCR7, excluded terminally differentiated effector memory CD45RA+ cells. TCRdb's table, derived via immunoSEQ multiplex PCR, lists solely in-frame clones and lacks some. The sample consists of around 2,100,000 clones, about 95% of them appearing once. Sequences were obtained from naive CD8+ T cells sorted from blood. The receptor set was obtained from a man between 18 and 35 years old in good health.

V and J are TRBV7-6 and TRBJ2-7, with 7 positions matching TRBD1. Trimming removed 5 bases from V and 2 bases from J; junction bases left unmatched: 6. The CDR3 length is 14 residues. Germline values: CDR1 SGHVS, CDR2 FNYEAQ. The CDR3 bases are TGTGCCAGCAGCCTACAGGGGCGGGCCTACGAGCAGTACTTC. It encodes CASSLQGRAYEQYF.

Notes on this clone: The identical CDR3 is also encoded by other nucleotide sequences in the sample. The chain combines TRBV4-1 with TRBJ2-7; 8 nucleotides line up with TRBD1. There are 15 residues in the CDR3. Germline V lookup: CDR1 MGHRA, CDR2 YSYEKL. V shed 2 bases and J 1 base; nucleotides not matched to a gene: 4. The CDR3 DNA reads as TGCGCCAGCAGCCAATCGACAGGGGTTTCCTACGAGCAGTACTTC. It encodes CASSQSTGVSYEQYF.

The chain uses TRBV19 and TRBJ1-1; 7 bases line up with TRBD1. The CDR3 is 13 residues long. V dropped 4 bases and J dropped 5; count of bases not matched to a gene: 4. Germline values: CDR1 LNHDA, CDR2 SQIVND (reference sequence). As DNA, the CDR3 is TGTGCCAGTAGTAGGACAGGTATTACTGAAGCTTTCTTT. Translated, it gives CASSRTGITEAFF.

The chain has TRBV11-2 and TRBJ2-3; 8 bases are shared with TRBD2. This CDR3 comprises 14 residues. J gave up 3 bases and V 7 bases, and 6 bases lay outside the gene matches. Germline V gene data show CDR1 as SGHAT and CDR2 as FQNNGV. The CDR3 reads CASTSPGGTDTQYF. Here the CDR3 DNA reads TGTGCCAGCACCTCACCGGGGGGGACAGATACGCAGTATTTT.

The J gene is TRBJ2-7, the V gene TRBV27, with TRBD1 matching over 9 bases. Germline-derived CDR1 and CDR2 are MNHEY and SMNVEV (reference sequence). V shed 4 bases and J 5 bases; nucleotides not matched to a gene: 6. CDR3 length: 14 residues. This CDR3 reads CASSWGQGIHEQYF. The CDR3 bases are TGTGCCAGCAGTTGGGGACAGGGCATCCACGAGCAGTACTTC.

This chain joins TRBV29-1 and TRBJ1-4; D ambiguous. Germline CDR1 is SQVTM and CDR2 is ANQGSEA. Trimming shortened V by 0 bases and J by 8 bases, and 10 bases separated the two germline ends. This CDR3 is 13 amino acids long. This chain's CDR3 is CSVEDSMREKLFF. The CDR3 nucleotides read TGCAGCGTTGAAGATTCGATGAGAGAAAAACTGTTTTTT.

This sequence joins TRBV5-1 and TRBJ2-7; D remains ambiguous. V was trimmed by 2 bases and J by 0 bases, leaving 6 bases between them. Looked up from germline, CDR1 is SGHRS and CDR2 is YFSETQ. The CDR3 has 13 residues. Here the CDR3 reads CASSLHTSYEQYF. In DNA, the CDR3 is TGCGCCAGCAGCTTACACACCTCCTACGAGCAGTACTTC.

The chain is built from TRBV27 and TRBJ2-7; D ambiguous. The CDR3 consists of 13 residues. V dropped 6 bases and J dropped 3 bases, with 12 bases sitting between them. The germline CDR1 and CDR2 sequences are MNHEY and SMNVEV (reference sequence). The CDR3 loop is CASRPRTVYEQYF. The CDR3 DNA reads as TGTGCCAGCAGACCCCGGACCGTCTACGAGCAGTACTTC.

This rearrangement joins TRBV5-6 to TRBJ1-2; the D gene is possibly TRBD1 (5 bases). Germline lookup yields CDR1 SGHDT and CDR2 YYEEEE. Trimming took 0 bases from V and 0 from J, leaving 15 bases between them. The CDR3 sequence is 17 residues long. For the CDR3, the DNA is TGTGCCAGCAGCTTGGATTTGGGGACCTACTCTAACTATGGCTACACCTTC. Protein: CASSLDLGTYSNYGYTF.

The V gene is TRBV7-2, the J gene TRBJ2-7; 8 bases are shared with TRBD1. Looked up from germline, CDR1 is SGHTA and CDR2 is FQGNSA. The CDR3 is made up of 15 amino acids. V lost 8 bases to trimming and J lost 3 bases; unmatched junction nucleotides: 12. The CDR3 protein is CASASGRQGIYEQYF. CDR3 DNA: TGTGCCAGCGCTTCCGGGAGACAGGGGATCTACGAGCAGTACTTC. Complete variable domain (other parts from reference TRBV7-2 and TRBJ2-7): GAGVSQSPSNKVTEKGKDVELRCDPISGHTALYWYRQSLGQGLEFLIYFQGNSAPDKSGLPSDRFSAERTGGSVSTLTIQRTQQEDSAVYLCASASGRQGIYEQYFGPGTRLTVT.

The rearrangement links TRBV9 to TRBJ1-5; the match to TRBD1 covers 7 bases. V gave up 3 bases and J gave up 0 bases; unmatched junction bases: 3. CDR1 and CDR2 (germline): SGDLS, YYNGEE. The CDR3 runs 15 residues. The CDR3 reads CASSATGDSNQPQHF. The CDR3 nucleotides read TGTGCCAGCAGCGCAACAGGGGATAGCAATCAGCCCCAGCATTTT.

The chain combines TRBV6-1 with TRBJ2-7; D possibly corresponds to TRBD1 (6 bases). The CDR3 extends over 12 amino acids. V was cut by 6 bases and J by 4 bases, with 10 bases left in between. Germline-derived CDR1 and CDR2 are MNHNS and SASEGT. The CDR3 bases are TGTGCCAGCAGGGACAGTTTATACGAGCAGTACTTC. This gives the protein CASRDSLYEQYF.

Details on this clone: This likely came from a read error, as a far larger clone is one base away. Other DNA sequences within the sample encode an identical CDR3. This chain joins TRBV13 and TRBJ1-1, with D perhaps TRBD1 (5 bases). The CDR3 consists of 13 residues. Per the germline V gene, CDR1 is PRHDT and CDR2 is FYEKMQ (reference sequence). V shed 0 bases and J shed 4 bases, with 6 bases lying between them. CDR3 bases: TGTGCCAGCAGCTTAGGGGGGGGCACTGAAGCTTTCTTT. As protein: CASSLGGGTEAFF. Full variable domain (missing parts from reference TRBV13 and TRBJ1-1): AAGVIQSPRHLIKEKRETATLKCYPIPRHDTVYWYQQGPGQDPQFLISFYEKMQSDKGSIPDRFSAQQFSDYHSELNMSSLELGDSALYFCASSLGGGTEAFFGQGTRLTVV.

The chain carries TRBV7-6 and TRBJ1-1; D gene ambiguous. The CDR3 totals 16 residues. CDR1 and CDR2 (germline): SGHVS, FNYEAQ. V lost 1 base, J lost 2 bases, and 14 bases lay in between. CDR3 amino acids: CASSLVEAEINTEAFF. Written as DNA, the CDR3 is TGTGCCAGCAGCTTAGTAGAAGCAGAAATTAACACTGAAGCTTTCTTT.

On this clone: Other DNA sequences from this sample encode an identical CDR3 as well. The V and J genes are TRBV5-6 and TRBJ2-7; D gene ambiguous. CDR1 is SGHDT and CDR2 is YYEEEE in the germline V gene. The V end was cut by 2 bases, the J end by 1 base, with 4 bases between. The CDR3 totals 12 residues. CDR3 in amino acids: CASSFSSYEQYF. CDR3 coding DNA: TGTGCCAGCAGCTTCTCTTCCTACGAGCAGTACTTC. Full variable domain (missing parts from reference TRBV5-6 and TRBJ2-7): DAGVTQSPTHLIKTRGQQVTLRCSPKSGHDTVSWYQQALGQGPQFIFQYYEEEERQRGNFPDRFSGHQFPNYSSELNVNALLLGDSALYLCASSFSSYEQYFGPGTRLTVT.

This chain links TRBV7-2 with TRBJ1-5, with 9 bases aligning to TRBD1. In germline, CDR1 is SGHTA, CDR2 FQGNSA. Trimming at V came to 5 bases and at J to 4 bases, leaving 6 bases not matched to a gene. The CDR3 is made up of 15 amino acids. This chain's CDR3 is CASSTWTGENQPQHF. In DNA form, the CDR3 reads TGTGCCAGCAGCACCTGGACAGGGGAAAATCAGCCCCAGCATTTT. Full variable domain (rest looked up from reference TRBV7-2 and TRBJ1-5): GAGVSQSPSNKVTEKGKDVELRCDPISGHTALYWYRQSLGQGLEFLIYFQGNSAPDKSGLPSDRFSAERTGGSVSTLTIQRTQQEDSAVYLCASSTWTGENQPQHFGDGTRLSIL.

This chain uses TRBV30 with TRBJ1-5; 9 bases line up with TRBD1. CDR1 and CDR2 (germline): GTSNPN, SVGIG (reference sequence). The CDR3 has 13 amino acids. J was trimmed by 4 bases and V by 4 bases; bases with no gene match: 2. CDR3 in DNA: TGTGCCTGGACTGGGACAGGGAATCAGCCCCAGCATTTT. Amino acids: CAWTGTGNQPQHF.

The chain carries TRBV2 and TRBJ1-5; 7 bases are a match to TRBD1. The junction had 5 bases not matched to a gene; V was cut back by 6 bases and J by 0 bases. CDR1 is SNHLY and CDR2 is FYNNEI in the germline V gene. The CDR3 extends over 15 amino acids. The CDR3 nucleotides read TGTGCCAGCAGCACAGGGGTTACTAGCAATCAGCCCCAGCATTTT. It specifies CASSTGVTSNQPQHF.